This T cell receptor (beta chain) was sequenced in a study of T-cell memory formation after mild COVID-19. A single record per CDR3 protein comes from TCRdb applying MiXCR to the 5' RACE reads. The sample records approximately 300,000 distinct CDR3 sequences, more than 15% being singletons. V lost 0 bases and J 6 bases, leaving 9 bases between the germline ends. CDR3 length: 14 residues. Germline V lookup: CDR1 MNHNS, CDR2 SASEGT. The receptor comes from a man aged 18-30 years who had mild COVID-19 (a few samples of this study predate the infection). Cell type and time point are not known. V usage is TRBV6-1 and J usage is TRBJ1-5; D remains unclear. Sequencing was done on a sample of PBMCs or a T cell subset sorted from them (not recorded which). The DNA for the CDR3 is TGTGCCAGCAGTGAAGCAGGCAGTTTTCAGCCCCAGCATTTT. It specifies CASSEAGSFQPQHF.